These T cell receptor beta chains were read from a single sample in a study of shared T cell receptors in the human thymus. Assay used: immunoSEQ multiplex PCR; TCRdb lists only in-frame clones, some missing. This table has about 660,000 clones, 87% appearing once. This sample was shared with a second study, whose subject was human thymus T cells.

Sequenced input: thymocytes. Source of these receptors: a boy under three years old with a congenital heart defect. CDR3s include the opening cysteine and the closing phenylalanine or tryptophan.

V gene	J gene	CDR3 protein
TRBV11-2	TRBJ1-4	CASSSRDRGLPNEKLFF
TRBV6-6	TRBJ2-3	CASSYPGLAPDTQYF
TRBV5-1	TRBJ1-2	CASSSNRGRNWGYTF
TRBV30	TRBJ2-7	CAWSLAGGSYEQYF
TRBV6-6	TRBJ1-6	CASTWRLTNSPLHF
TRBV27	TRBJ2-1	CASSLFGQGFYNEQFF
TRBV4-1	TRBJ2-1	CASSQQCDSVRFSYNEQFF
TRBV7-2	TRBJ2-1	CASSPGGSDNNYNEQFF
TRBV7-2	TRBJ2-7	CASSRTGSYEQYF
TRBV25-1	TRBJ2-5	CASRESGGQETQYF
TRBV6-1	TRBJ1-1	CATRQENTEAFF
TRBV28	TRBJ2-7	CASSSRGARHEQYF
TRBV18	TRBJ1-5	CASSPGGGRQPQHF
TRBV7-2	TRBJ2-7	CASSLVVPTWEQYF
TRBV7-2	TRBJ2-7	CASSFGAGASSYEQYF
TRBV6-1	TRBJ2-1	CASSASGLAGLGGNNEQFF
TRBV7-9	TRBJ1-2	CASSLGPGYGYTF
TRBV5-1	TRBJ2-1	CASSPGTSGNEQFF
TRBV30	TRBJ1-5	CAWSVPGGWEPQHF
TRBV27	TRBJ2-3	CASTGTSDHRTDTQYF
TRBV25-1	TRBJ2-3	CASSESGRTDTQYF
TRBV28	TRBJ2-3	CALEDTDTQYF
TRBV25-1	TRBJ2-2	CASSETSTGELFF
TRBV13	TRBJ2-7	CASSLVGDRPYEQYF
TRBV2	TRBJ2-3	CASGGLAVNTDTQYF
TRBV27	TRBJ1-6	CASSSLTGENSPLHF
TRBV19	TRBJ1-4	CASSIVPFTRGEKLFF
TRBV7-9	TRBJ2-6	CASSLPMAGYLSGANVLTF
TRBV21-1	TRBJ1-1	CASSKPERASNTEAFF
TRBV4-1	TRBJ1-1	CASSQDSEGEAFF
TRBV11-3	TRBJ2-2	CASSLDWLGNTGELFF
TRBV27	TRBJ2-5	CASSLAPLQGGETQYF
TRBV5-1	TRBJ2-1	CASSLNSGNNEQFF
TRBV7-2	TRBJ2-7	CASSLKVTGRGAYEQYF
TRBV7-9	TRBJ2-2	CASSCRTSGRPNTGELFF
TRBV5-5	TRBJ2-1	CASSLRGGSYNEQFF
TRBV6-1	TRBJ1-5	CASSELTGYIGQPQHF
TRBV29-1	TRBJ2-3	CSVDYQREVTDTQYF
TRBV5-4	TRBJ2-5	CASSLGGGDEETQYF
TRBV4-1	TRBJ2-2	CASSQEETGRPEDTGELFF
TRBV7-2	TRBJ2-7	CASSLAGTSDYEQYF
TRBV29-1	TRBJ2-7	CSVLGREVGYEQYF
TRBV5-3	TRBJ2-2	CARELSGDEGELFF